This is a list of T cell receptor beta chains from one sample in a study of read filtering for tumor transcriptome and immune sequencing. One entry per CDR3 protein, called by TCRdb with MiXCR from the reads. The sample carries about 50,000 distinct CDR3 sequences, 20% recorded once. The material sequenced was a population of CD138-negative cells sorted from bone marrow. These receptors originate from a donor at least 40 years old with multiple myeloma. The CDR3 runs from the conserved cysteine through the conserved F or W. D genes are given only for firm matches. Only some rows state a clone size, as once, few, many or a class for expanded clones.

>TRBD2|TRBV19|TRBJ2-1|-
TGTGCCACCCTAGCGGGAGGTCGTTTTGATGAGCAGTTCTTC
CATLAGGRFDEQFF
>TRBD1|TRBV12-3/TRBV12-4|TRBJ2-1|many
TGTGCCAGCAGTTCGACAGGGCATGAGCAGTTCTTC
CASSSTGHEQFF
>-|TRBV6-5|TRBJ2-6|-
TGTGCCAGCAGTTACTCGAGGGCGGGGGCCAACGTCCTGACTTTC
CASSYSRAGANVLTF
>TRBD2|TRBV5-1|TRBJ2-1|many
TGCGCCAGTCGGGCTAGCGGGAACAATGAGCAGTTCTTC
CASRASGNNEQFF
>TRBD1|TRBV20-1|TRBJ2-7|-
TGCAGTCTGGGACAGGGATACGAGCAGTACTTC
CSLGQGYEQYF
>-|TRBV28|TRBJ2-5|few
TGTGCCAGCCAGAGGTGGGAGACCCAGTACTTC
CASQRWETQYF
>-|TRBV19|TRBJ2-7|many
TGTGCCAGTAGTGAAGGTGCTTTCTACGAGCAGTACTTC
CASSEGAFYEQYF
>-|TRBV2|TRBJ2-3|many
TGTGCCAGCGGACAGACCCTTGGGACAGATACGCAGTATTTT
CASGQTLGTDTQYF
>TRBD2|TRBV19|TRBJ2-7|many
TGTGCCAGTAGTCTGGCGGGAGGTTCCTCCTACGAGCAGTACTTC
CASSLAGGSSYEQYF
>TRBD2|TRBV13|TRBJ2-1|many
TGTGCCAGCAGCTCCTCTTTAGCGGGAGGTCCCCGAGAGCAGTTCTTC
CASSSSLAGGPREQFF
>-|TRBV7-8|TRBJ2-3|few
TGTGCCAGCAGCTTAGTGCCTCCCTCCAAGGGCACAGATACGCAGTATTTT
CASSLVPPSKGTDTQYF
>-|TRBV2|TRBJ1-1|many
TGTGCCAGCAATATACCAACCCCGAACACTGAAGCTTTCTTT
CASNIPTPNTEAFF
>-|TRBV20-1|TRBJ2-7|many
TGCAGTGCTAGAAAGGACCATTTCGAGCAGTACTTC
CSARKDHFEQYF
>-|TRBV12-3/TRBV12-4|TRBJ2-1|many
TGTGCCAGCAGCCCCGGGACACCAAATTACAATGAGCAGTTCTTC
CASSPGTPNYNEQFF
>-|TRBV9|TRBJ2-1|few
TGTGCCAGCAGCGTTTCTGTAACAGGGACCCTCTACAATGAGCAGTTCTTC
CASSVSVTGTLYNEQFF
>-|TRBV2|TRBJ2-3|many
TGTGCCAGCACGGGGGGCGCAGATACGCAGTATTTT
CASTGGADTQYF
>-|TRBV6-5|TRBJ2-1|many
TGTGCCAGCAGTACTGGGGTCAATGAGCAGTTCTTC
CASSTGVNEQFF
>TRBD2|TRBV3-1|TRBJ2-3|many
TGTGCCAGCAGCCCCTCGCGCGGGAGTACCGATACGCAGTATTTT
CASSPSRGSTDTQYF
>-|TRBV29-1|TRBJ2-3|once
TGCAGCACTGACGCAGCAGATACGCAGTATTTT
CSTDAADTQYF
>-|TRBV10-3|TRBJ2-5|many
TGTGCCATCAGTGACCTACAGGGTTCGAAGACCCAGTACTTC
CAISDLQGSKTQYF
>-|TRBV3-1|TRBJ2-7|many
TGTGCCAGCAGCCAAGAAGGAGCAGGCGAGCAGTACTTC
CASSQEGAGEQYF
>TRBD1|TRBV2|TRBJ1-5|-
TGTGCCAGCAGTGGGGACAGGGTGGACGGGGGTCAGCCCCAGCATTTT
CASSGDRVDGGQPQHF
>TRBD2|TRBV28|TRBJ2-2|few
TGTGCCAGCAGAAGCGGGAGGGCCTCGGCCACCGGGGAGCTGTTTTTT
CASRSGRASATGELFF
>TRBD2|TRBV7-9|TRBJ2-1|many
TGTGCCAGCAGCTTAATTGCAACTAGCGGCGAGCAGTTCTTC
CASSLIATSGEQFF
>TRBD2|TRBV7-2|TRBJ2-3|many
TGTGCCAGCAGGCGGGGGGGAGCTTCTAGCACAGATACGCAGTATTTT
CASRRGGASSTDTQYF
>TRBD2|TRBV5-1|TRBJ2-3|few
TGCGCCAGCAGCGAATCACTAGCGGGACCCACAGATACGCAGTATTTT
CASSESLAGPTDTQYF
>-|TRBV29-1|TRBJ1-2|-
TGCAGCGTTGAGGGGAACGATGGCTACACCTTC
CSVEGNDGYTF
>TRBD2|TRBV20-1|TRBJ2-3|many
TGCAGTGCCCGGACTAGCGGGCAAACGGATACGCAGTATTTT
CSARTSGQTDTQYF
>TRBD2|TRBV28|TRBJ2-1|many
TGTGCCAGCAGTTTTTGGCCGGGACTAGCTGAGTACTACTACTACAATGAGCAGTTCTTC
CASSFWPGLAEYYYYNEQFF
>TRBD1|TRBV6-2/TRBV6-3|TRBJ2-1|-
TGTGCCAGTTACCTAATGGGACAGGGAGTACATGAGCAGTTCTTC
CASYLMGQGVHEQFF
>TRBD2|TRBV20-1|TRBJ2-1|many
TGCAGTGCTAGAGATCCACTAGCGGGAGGCTCTTCGCATGAGCAGTTCTTC
CSARDPLAGGSSHEQFF
>TRBD2|TRBV5-1|TRBJ2-2|-
TGCGCCAGCGGCACGGGACTAGCGGGACCCAGGGAGCTGTTTTTT
CASGTGLAGPRELFF
>TRBD1|TRBV7-2|TRBJ2-3|-
TGTGCCGGCAGCTTAACAGGGGGCAGACGTACGCAATATTTT
CAGSLTGGRRTQYF
>-|TRBV5-1|TRBJ2-3|many
TGCGCCAGCAGCCGGGGGGCGAGTCAAAGCACAGATACGCAGTATTTT
CASSRGASQSTDTQYF
>TRBD2|TRBV7-9|TRBJ2-3|many
TGTGCCAGCAGCCCCAACTGGCTAGCGGGAGACACGCAGTATTTT
CASSPNWLAGDTQYF
>-|TRBV4-2|TRBJ2-2|many
TGTGCCAGCAGCCAAGATATTGCCGGGGAGCTGTTTTTT
CASSQDIAGELFF
>-|TRBV7-9|TRBJ2-7|many
TGTGCCAGCAGCTTAGAGGACGGGGGTTGGTACGAGCAGTACTTC
CASSLEDGGWYEQYF
>TRBD2|TRBV30|TRBJ2-1|few
TGTGCCTGGAGTGTGGGAGGGATCAATGAGCAGTTCTTC
CAWSVGGINEQFF
>TRBD2|TRBV29-1|TRBJ2-1|medium-sized
TGCAGCGTGGGACTAGAGGTAGGGAATGAGCAGTTCTTC
CSVGLEVGNEQFF